This section outlines one T cell receptor beta chain sequence together with its context. Its target is unknown. CDR1 and CDR2 from the germline V gene are SNHLY and FYNNEI. V was shortened by 3 bases and J by 3 bases, with 12 bases between the two germline ends. The CDR3 is made up of 15 amino acids. The sample belongs to a study of T cells after yellow fever vaccination. Study-level findings and limits: One caveat is that FACS-sorted repertoires could contain abundant clonotypes contaminating from the bulk population.

MiXCR was run by TCRdb on the 5' RACE reads, yielding one entry per CDR3 protein. The table records a few hundred thousand distinct CDR3 sequences, over 4% of them present only once. This receptor was identified in a man aged 18 to 29 who received the YFV17D yellow fever vaccine. The V call is TRBV2, the J call TRBJ1-5; D gene uncertain. This specimen was PBMCs, taken 5 days after the yellow fever booster vaccination. CDR3 sequence reads: CASSENAGDNQPQHF. In DNA, the CDR3 is TGTGCCAGCAGTGAGAACGCGGGCGACAATCAGCCCCAGCATTTT.